The clone carrying this T cell receptor beta chain was seen only a few times. The data are from a study of blood T cell repertoires in COVID-19. Study as a whole: Sites across the United States, Italy and Spain contributed samples from acute and convalescent COVID-19.

In the authors' workflow: Estimation of nucleated cell counts relied on the amplification of reference gene primers. Assay: immunoSEQ multiplex PCR; the TCRdb copy retains only in-frame clones and omits some. The DNA was the basis for D and trimming; V, J and clone size are from that table. In the table there are some 21,000 clones, around 82% of which are singletons. Germline V CDR1 and CDR2: SGHRS, YFSETQ. Trimming cost V 0 bases and J 2 bases, with 7 bases left between them. The CDR3 is 14 amino acids. What was sequenced was peripheral blood. This TCR was sampled from a man between 60 and 75 years old with active COVID-19. This chain connects TRBV5-1 to TRBJ2-3, with D maybe TRBD1 (5 bases). For the CDR3, the DNA is TGCGCCAGCAGCTTGGCGACAGTCACAGATACGCAGTATTTT. Its protein is CASSLATVTDTQYF. Together with reference TRBV5-1 and TRBJ2-3, the CDR3 gives the full variable domain: KAGVTQTPRYLIKTRGQQVTLSCSPISGHRSVSWYQQTPGQGLQFLFEYFSETQRNKGNFPGRFSGRQFSNSRSEMNVSTLELGDSALYLCASSLATVTDTQYFGPGTRLTVL.